Below, 27 T cell receptor beta chains from the same sample are listed, as sequenced in a study of shared clonotypes between healthy human individuals. The protocol was immunoSEQ multiplex PCR, while the TCRdb copy is restricted to in-frame clones and leaves out a portion. The data hold just over 2,000,000 clones, with 90% to 95% observed a single time. Sequencing used naive CD4+ T cells sorted from blood. Subset defined: CD45RA+ positively selected. All receptors come from a man aged 18 to 30 in good health.

With respect to this clone: The sample has other DNA sequences that encode this CDR3 too. The gene calls are TRBV11-3 and TRBJ2-3, with D unresolved. V was clipped by 0 bases and J by 3 bases, with 1 base between them. Looked up from germline, CDR1 is SGHNT and CDR2 is YENEEA. The CDR3 totals 12 residues. DNA for the CDR3: TGTGCCAGCAGCTTAGATACAGATACGCAGTATTTT. This codes for CASSLDTDTQYF.

V usage is TRBV5-1 and J usage is TRBJ2-5; D uncertain. The CDR3 is made up of 13 amino acids. Germline loops: CDR1 SGHRS, CDR2 YFSETQ. The V end lost 1 base, the J end lost 5 bases, and 9 bases lay between the germline ends. Here the CDR3 reads CASSLQVGETQYF. CDR3 bases: TGCGCCAGCAGCTTGCAGGTTGGGGAGACCCAGTACTTC.

The V and J genes are TRBV10-3 and TRBJ1-2; weak D call: TRBD1 (6 bases). CDR1 is ENHRY and CDR2 is SYGVKD in the germline V gene. Trimming removed 4 bases at V and 8 bases at J, with 14 bases between. The CDR3 is 13 residues long. In DNA, the CDR3 is TGTGCCATCAGTGCAGGGGCAGTTCCGGGCTACACCTTC. It encodes CAISAGAVPGYTF.

The J gene is TRBJ2-4, the V gene TRBV27, with D possibly called TRBD1 or TRBD2 (5 bases each). Germline V gives CDR1 MNHEY, CDR2 SMNVEV (reference sequence). The CDR3 covers 16 residues. Trimming removed 5 bases from V and 2 bases from J, with 16 bases in between. This CDR3 reads CASSKGTYTSKNIQYF. The CDR3 DNA is TGTGCCAGCAGTAAGGGGACCTACACCTCCAAAAACATTCAGTACTTC.

V is TRBV6-1 and J is TRBJ2-1, with D unresolved. Germline loops: CDR1 MNHNS, CDR2 SASEGT. The CDR3 extends over 12 amino acids. Trimming cost V 2 bases and J 12 bases, with 11 bases left between them. The CDR3 here is CASSELGTWQFF. The CDR3 DNA reads as TGTGCCAGCAGTGAATTAGGTACTTGGCAGTTCTTC.

The V and J genes are TRBV7-9 and TRBJ2-7; 8 bases map to TRBD2. The length of the CDR3 is 15 residues. Germline V gives CDR1 SEHNR, CDR2 FQNEAQ (reference sequence). The ends lost 5 bases at V and 7 bases at J; junction bases unmatched: 13. CDR3 residues: CASSLTGGVQEEQYF. In nucleotides, the CDR3 is TGTGCCAGCAGCCTAACCGGGGGGGTACAAGAAGAGCAGTACTTC.

The gene calls are TRBV5-1 and TRBJ2-5; D remains unclear. V was trimmed by 4 bases and J by 5 bases, leaving 9 bases between them. The CDR3 loop spans 12 amino acids. Germline-derived CDR1 and CDR2 are SGHRS and YFSETQ. The CDR3 region is CASSVPLETQYF. For the CDR3, the DNA is TGCGCCAGCAGCGTCCCTTTGGAGACCCAGTACTTC.

The V call is TRBV6-4, the J call TRBJ2-3, with a weak D call TRBD1 (6 bases). CDR1 is MRHNA, CDR2 SNTAGT, per germline. This CDR3 region has 14 residues. The V end was cut by 3 bases, the J end by 2 bases, with 9 bases between. The CDR3 coding sequence is TGTGCCAGCAGTGAAGGACAGATCACAGATACGCAGTATTTT. As protein: CASSEGQITDTQYF.

The genes are TRBV6-5 and TRBJ1-1; unclear D gene. Trimming stripped 7 bases from V and 5 bases from J, with 17 bases between. CDR3 length: 14 residues. CDR1 and CDR2 from the germline V gene are MNHEY and SVGAGI. Here the CDR3 reads CASTETRGRTEAFF. The DNA of the CDR3 is TGTGCCAGCACCGAGACCCGAGGGCGGACTGAAGCTTTCTTT.

The chain has TRBV29-1 and TRBJ1-1, with 8 bases lining up with TRBD1. The germline CDR1 and CDR2 sequences are SQVTM and ANQGSEA. J was trimmed by 5 bases and V by 7 bases; bases with no gene match: 9. The CDR3 runs to 13 residues. CDR3 nucleotide sequence: TGCAGCGCAAGACAGGGGCTGGGGACTGAAGCTTTCTTT. The encoded protein is CSARQGLGTEAFF.

The V call is TRBV9, the J call TRBJ1-2, with 8 bases fitting TRBD1. CDR3 length: 18 residues. CDR1 SGDLS and CDR2 YYNGEE come from the germline V gene. J gave up 8 bases and V 0 bases, and 18 bases lay outside the gene matches. DNA for the CDR3: TGTGCCAGCAGCGTAGTATCCGGGTACGCAGGGGGCGCGGGAGGCTACACCTTC. Translation gives CASSVVSGYAGGAGGYTF.

This clone was observed once. The genes are TRBV6-5 and TRBJ1-5, with a possible D match to TRBD1 (5 bases). The V end was cut by 8 bases, the J end by 0 bases, with 8 bases between. Germline CDR1 MNHEY, CDR2 SVGAGI. The CDR3 runs 13 residues. The CDR3 coding sequence is TGTGCCAGCGGGCAGGGTAGCAATCAGCCCCAGCATTTT. It translates to CASGQGSNQPQHF.

This clone was recorded once. The chain joins TRBV5-1 to TRBJ1-2, with a weak D call TRBD1 (5 bases). The CDR3 spans 15 residues. V was pared by 3 bases and J by 6 bases, with 18 bases between. Germline V gene sequence: CDR1 SGHRS, CDR2 YFSETQ. Written as DNA, the CDR3 is TGCGCCAGCAGCTCCGGGACCACGCGTGAGCATGGCTACACCTTC. Amino acid sequence: CASSSGTTREHGYTF. The full variable domain, completed using reference TRBV5-1 and TRBJ1-2, is KAGVTQTPRYLIKTRGQQVTLSCSPISGHRSVSWYQQTPGQGLQFLFEYFSETQRNKGNFPGRFSGRQFSNSRSEMNVSTLELGDSALYLCASSSGTTREHGYTFGSGTRLTVV.

The V gene is TRBV6-5, the J gene TRBJ1-2; 11 bases match TRBD1. Germline CDR1 MNHEY, CDR2 SVGAGI. The V gene end was trimmed by 2 bases and the J gene end by 5 bases; junction bases not matched to a gene: 7. This CDR3 is built from 16 residues. CDR3 region: CASSYNGQGARYGYTF. Here the CDR3 DNA reads TGTGCCAGCAGTTACAACGGACAGGGGGCTCGGTATGGCTACACCTTC.

As DNA, the CDR3 is TGCGCCAGCAGCCAAGAAACAGGGGAAGGCTACACCTTC. Translating gives CASSQETGEGYTF. V is TRBV4-1 and J is TRBJ1-2, with 7 positions matching TRBD1. The CDR3 extends over 13 amino acids. Germline lookup yields CDR1 MGHRA and CDR2 YSYEKL. Germline trimming cut 0 bases from V and 8 bases from J; bases unmatched to any gene: 3.

The chain recombines TRBV30 with TRBJ2-7, with D perhaps assigned TRBD1 or TRBD2 (5 bases each). V was pared by 8 bases and J by 6 bases, with 14 bases between. The CDR3 has 11 residues. Germline V gene sequence: CDR1 GTSNPN, CDR2 SVGIG (reference sequence). The CDR3 region has the DNA TGTGCCGGGGGAAGGGAGCGCGAGCAGTACTTC. This encodes CAGGREREQYF.

This clone was seen once. The rearrangement joins TRBV6-5 to TRBJ1-1; TRBD1 is a possible D gene (5 bases). Germline V gene data show CDR1 as MNHEY and CDR2 as SVGAGI. Trimming took off 4 bases at V and 10 bases at J, with 13 bases between the two ends. The CDR3 covers 12 residues. CDR3 sequence: CASSSPGRGAFF. The CDR3 DNA follows: TGTGCCAGCAGTTCCCCAGGGAGGGGAGCTTTCTTT.

The chain employs TRBV10-2 and TRBJ2-5, with TRBD2 matching 10 bases. The CDR3 spans 15 residues. Germline CDR1 is WSHSY and CDR2 is SAAADI. V shed 3 bases and J 2 bases; nucleotides not matched to a gene: 3. CDR3 sequence (DNA): TGCGCCAGCAGTGAACTAGCGGGGTATCAAGAGACCCAGTACTTC. Residues: CASSELAGYQETQYF.

V gene TRBV6-5 combines with J gene TRBJ1-3; 12 bases line up with TRBD1. The CDR3 contains 15 residues. The junction had 1 base not matched to a gene; V was cut back by 6 bases and J by 1 base. CDR1 MNHEY and CDR2 SVGAGI come from the germline V gene. CDR3 nucleotide sequence: TGTGCCAGCAGGGGACAGGGGGCTTCTGGAAACACCATATATTTT. Translated: CASRGQGASGNTIYF.

V usage is TRBV4-3 and J usage is TRBJ2-1; 8 bases map to TRBD2. Germline loops: CDR1 LGHNA, CDR2 YSLEER. V shed 5 bases, J shed 3 bases, and the junction held 6 bases outside the gene matches. CDR3 length equals 15 residues. The CDR3 coding sequence is TGCGCCAGCAGCTCCACTAGCGGACTCTACAATGAGCAGTTCTTC. It specifies CASSSTSGLYNEQFF.

Comments on this clone: The sample contains more than one DNA sequence encoding this CDR3. This rearrangement joins TRBV7-6 to TRBJ2-5, with D unresolved. V was trimmed by 4 bases and J by 2 bases, leaving 2 bases between them. This CDR3 has 11 residues. Germline CDR1 SGHVS, CDR2 FNYEAQ. As DNA, the CDR3 is TGTGCCAGCAGCTCGCAAGAGACCCAGTACTTC. Translation gives CASSSQETQYF. The complete variable domain, with remaining parts taken from reference TRBV7-6 and TRBJ2-5, reads GAGVSQSPRYKVTKRGQDVALRCDPISGHVSLYWYRQALGQGPEFLTYFNYEAQQDKSGLPNDRFSAERPEGSISTLTIQRTEQRDSAMYRCASSSQETQYFGPGTRLLVL.

The rearrangement uses TRBV6-4 and TRBJ2-1, with D hard to call. The germline V and J ends were trimmed by 4 bases and 0 bases, with 13 bases remaining between them. The CDR3 extends over 16 amino acids. From germline, CDR1 is MRHNA and CDR2 SNTAGT. CDR3 bases: TGTGCCAGCAGTGTTGCACTCTCCGGCTCCTACAATGAGCAGTTCTTC. It codes for CASSVALSGSYNEQFF.

With regard to this clone: Distinct nucleotide sequences in the sample also encode this CDR3. J is TRBJ2-7 and V is TRBV2, with TRBD1 identical over 9 bases. After removal of 4 bases from V and 1 base from J, the junction contained 2 bases not matched to a gene. The CDR3 is 14 amino acids. In germline, CDR1 is SNHLY, CDR2 FYNNEI. The CDR3 DNA reads TGTGCCAGCAGTGCGGACAGGGGTTCCTACGAGCAGTACTTC. Its protein is CASSADRGSYEQYF. The variable domain in full, completed from reference TRBV2 and TRBJ2-7, reads EPEVTQTPSHQVTQMGQEVILRCVPISNHLYFYWYRQILGQKVEFLVSFYNNEISEKSEIFDDQFSVERPDGSNFTLKIRSTKLEDSAMYFCASSADRGSYEQYFGPGTRLTVT.

V and J are TRBV5-1 and TRBJ2-7; 9 nucleotides align to TRBD1. The CDR3 consists of 15 residues. Trimming at V came to 0 bases and at J to 4 bases, leaving 5 bases not matched to a gene. From germline, CDR1 is SGHRS and CDR2 YFSETQ. In DNA form, the CDR3 reads TGCGCCAGCAGCTTGGGGACAGGGGTGTTTTACGAGCAGTACTTC. As protein: CASSLGTGVFYEQYF.

This clone was detected once. CDR3 bases: TGTGCCAGCAGCGGCCACTGGGGAGATCAGCCCCAGCATTTT. Residues: CASSGHWGDQPQHF. The chain employs TRBV9 and TRBJ1-5; D is uncertain. The V end was cut by 3 bases, the J end by 5 bases, with 12 bases between. The CDR3 spans 14 residues. Germline V gene lookup returns CDR1 SGDLS and CDR2 YYNGEE.

This clone was seen a handful of times. This chain links TRBV7-9 with TRBJ2-5; D not certain. The DNA end is a closer match to TRBJ2-7, so the J assignment may be wrong. The CDR3 extends over 12 amino acids. CDR1 is SEHNR and CDR2 is FQNEAQ in the germline V gene (reference sequence). This chain's CDR3 is CASTTYPYEQYF. Here the CDR3 DNA reads TGTGCCAGCACCACGTATCCCTACGAGCAGTACTTC.

The V gene is TRBV19, the J gene TRBJ1-2; unclear D gene. This CDR3 is 13 amino acids long. Germline CDR1 is LNHDA and CDR2 is SQIVND (reference sequence). V lost 7 bases and J lost 3, with 12 bases in between. CDR3 sequence (DNA): TGTGCCAGTAAGATGCGGGCATACTATGGCTACACCTTC. Encoded protein: CASKMRAYYGYTF.